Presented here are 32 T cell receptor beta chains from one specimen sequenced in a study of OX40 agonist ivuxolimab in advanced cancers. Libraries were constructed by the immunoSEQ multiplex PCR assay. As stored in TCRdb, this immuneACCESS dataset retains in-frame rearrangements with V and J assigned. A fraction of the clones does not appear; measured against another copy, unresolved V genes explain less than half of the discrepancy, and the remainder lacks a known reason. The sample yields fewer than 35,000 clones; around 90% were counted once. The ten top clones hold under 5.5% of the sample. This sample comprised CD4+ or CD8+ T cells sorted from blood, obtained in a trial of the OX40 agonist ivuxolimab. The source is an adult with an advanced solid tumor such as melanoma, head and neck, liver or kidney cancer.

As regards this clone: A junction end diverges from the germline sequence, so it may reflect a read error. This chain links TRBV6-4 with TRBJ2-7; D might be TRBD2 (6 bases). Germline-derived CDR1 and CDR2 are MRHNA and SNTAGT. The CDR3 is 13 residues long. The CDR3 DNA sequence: TGTGCCAGCAGTGACCGACCAGGAGGGCAGGGTGTCTTC. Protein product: CASSDRPGGQGVF.

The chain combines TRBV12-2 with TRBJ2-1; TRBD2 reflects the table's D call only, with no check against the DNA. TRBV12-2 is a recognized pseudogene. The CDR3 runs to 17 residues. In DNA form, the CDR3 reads TGTGCAAGTCGCTTAGCCCCCGGGACTAGCTCCTACAATGAGCAGTTCTTC. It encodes CASRLAPGTSSYNEQFF.

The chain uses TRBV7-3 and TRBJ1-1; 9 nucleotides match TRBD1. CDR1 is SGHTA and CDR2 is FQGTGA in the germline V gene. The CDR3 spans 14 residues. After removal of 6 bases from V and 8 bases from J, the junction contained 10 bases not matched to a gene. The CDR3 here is CASRPGGTGPEAFF. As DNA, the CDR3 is TGTGCCAGCAGACCCGGCGGGACAGGGCCCGAAGCTTTCTTT.

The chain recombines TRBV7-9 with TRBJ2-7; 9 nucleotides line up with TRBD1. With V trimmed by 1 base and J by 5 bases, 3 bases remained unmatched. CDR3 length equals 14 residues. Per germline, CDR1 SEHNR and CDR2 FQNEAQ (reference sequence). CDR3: CASSLVQGANEQYF. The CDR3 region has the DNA TGTGCCAGCAGCTTAGTACAGGGGGCGAACGAGCAGTACTTC.

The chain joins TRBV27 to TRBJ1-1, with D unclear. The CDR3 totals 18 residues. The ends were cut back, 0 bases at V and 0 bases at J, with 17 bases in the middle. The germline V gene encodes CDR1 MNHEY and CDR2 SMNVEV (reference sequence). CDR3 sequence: CASSLSKGRVRVNTEAFF. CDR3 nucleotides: TGTGCCAGCAGTTTATCGAAAGGGAGGGTCCGGGTGAACACTGAAGCTTTCTTT.

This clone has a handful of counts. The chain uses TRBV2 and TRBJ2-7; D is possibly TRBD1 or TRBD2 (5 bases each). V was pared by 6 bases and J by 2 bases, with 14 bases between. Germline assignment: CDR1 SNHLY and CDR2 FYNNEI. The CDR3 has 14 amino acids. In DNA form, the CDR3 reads TGTGCCAGCAGGCCGGCAGGGAGTCCCTACGAGCAGTACGTC. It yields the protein CASRPAGSPYEQYV.

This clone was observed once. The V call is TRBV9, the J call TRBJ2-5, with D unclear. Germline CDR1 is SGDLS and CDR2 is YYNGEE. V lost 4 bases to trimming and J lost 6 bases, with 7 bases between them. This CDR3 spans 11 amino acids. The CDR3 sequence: CASSPLKTQYF. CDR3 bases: TGTGCCAGCAGCCCCCTGAAGACCCAGTACTTC.

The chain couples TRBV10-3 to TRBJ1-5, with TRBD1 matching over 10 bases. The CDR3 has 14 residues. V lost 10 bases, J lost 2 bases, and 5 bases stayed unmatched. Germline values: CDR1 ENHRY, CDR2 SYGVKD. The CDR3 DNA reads TGTGCCACCTGGGACAGGGGTCGCAATCAGCCCCAGCATTTT. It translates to CATWDRGRNQPQHF.

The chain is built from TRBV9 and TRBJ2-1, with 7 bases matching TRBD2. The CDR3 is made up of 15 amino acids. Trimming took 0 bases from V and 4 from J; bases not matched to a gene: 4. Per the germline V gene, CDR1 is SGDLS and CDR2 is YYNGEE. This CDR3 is CASSVEAGIYNEQFF. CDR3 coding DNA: TGTGCCAGCAGCGTAGAAGCGGGGATTTACAATGAGCAGTTCTTC. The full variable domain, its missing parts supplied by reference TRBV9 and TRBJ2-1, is DSGVTQTPKHLITATGQRVTLRCSPRSGDLSVYWYQQSLDQGLQFLIQYYNGEERAKGNILERFSAQQFPDLHSELNLSSLELGDSALYFCASSVEAGIYNEQFFGPGTRLTVL.

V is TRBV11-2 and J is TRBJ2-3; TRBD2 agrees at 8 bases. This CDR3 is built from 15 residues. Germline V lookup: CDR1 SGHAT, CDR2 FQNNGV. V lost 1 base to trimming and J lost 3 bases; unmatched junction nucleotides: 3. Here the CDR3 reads CASSLGKRGTDTQYF. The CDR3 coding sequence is TGTGCCAGCAGCTTAGGAAAGCGGGGGACAGATACGCAGTATTTT.

The CDR3 DNA follows: TGTGCCAGCAGCTTAGGGCAAGCCCGAAATGAAAAACTGTTTTTT. As protein: CASSLGQARNEKLFF. The rearrangement joins TRBV7-8 to TRBJ1-4; D uncertain. The length of the CDR3 is 15 residues. Per germline, CDR1 SGHVS and CDR2 FQNEAQ. Trimming removed 1 base from V and 5 bases from J, with 11 bases in between. Variable domain in full (rest from reference TRBV7-8 and TRBJ1-4): GAGVSQSPRYKVAKRGQDVALRCDPISGHVSLFWYQQALGQGPEFLTYFQNEAQLDKSGLPSDRFFAERPEGSVSTLKIQRTQQEDSAVYLCASSLGQARNEKLFFGSGTQLSVL.

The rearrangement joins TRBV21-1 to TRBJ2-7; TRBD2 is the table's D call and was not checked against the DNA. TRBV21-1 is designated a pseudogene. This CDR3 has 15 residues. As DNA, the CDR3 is TGTGCCAGCAGCAAGGGGGGAAGGGTGAGGTACGAGCAGTACGTC. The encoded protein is CASSKGGRVRYEQYV.

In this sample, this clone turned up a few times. CDR3 bases: TGCGCCAGCGCGCCGAGCCAGCCACAAGAGACCCAGTACTTC. It yields the protein CASAPSQPQETQYF. The chain is built from TRBV10-2 and TRBJ2-5; unclear D gene. Trimming removed 8 bases at V and 2 bases at J, with 15 bases between. This CDR3 comprises 14 residues. Germline assignment: CDR1 WSHSY and CDR2 SAAADI.

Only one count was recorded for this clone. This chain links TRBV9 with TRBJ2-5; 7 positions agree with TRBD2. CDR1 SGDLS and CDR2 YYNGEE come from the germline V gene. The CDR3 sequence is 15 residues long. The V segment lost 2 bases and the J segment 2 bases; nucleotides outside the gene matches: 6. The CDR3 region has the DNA TGTGCCAGCAGCGTCAGCGGGGCCACTCAAGAGACCCAGTACTTC. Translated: CASSVSGATQETQYF. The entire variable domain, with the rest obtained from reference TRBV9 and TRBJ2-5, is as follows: DSGVTQTPKHLITATGQRVTLRCSPRSGDLSVYWYQQSLDQGLQFLIQYYNGEERAKGNILERFSAQQFPDLHSELNLSSLELGDSALYFCASSVSGATQETQYFGPGTRLLVL.

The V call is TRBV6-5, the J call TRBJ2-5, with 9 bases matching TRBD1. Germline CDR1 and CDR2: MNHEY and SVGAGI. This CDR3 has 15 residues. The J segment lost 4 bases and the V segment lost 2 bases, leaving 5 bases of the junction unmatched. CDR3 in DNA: TGTGCCAGCAGTTACGCGACAGGGGGGGGAGAGACCCAGTACTTC. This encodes CASSYATGGGETQYF.

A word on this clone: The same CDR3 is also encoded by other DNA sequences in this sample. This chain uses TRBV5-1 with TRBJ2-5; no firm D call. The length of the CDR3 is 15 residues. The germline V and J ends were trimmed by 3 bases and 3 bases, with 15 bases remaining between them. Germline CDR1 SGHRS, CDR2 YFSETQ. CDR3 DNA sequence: TGCGCCAGCAGCTCCCCGCTGGCTTTGGAAGAGACCCAGTACTTC. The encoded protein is CASSSPLALEETQYF.

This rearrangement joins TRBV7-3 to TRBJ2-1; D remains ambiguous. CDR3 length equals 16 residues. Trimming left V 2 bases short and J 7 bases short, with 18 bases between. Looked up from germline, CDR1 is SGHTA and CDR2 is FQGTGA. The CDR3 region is CASSLSVGSRSNEQFF. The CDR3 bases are TGTGCCAGCAGCTTATCGGTAGGGTCGAGGTCAAATGAGCAGTTCTTC.

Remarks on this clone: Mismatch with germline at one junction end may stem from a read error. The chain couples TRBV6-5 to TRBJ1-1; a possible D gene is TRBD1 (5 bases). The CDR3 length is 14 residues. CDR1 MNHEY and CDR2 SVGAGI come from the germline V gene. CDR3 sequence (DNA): TGTGCCAGCAGTTACTTTGAGGGGAACGCTGAAGCTTTCTTT. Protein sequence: CASSYFEGNAEAFF.

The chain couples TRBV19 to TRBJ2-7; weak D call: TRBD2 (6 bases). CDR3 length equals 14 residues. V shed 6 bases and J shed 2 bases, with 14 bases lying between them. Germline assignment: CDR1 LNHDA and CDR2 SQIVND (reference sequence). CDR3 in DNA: TGTGCCAGTAGCCCCTCCGGGGGTCCCTACGAGCAGTACTTC. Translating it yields CASSPSGGPYEQYF.

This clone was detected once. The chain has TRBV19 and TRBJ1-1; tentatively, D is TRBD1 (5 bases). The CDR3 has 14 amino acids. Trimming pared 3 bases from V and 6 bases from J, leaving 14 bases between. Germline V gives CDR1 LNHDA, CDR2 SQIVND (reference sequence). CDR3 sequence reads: CASSMGEGSAEAFF. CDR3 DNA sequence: TGTGCCAGTAGTATGGGGGAAGGCAGCGCTGAAGCTTTCTTT. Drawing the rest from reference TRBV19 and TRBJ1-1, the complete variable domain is DGGITQSPKYLFRKEGQNVTLSCEQNLNHDAMYWYRQDPGQGLRLIYYSQIVNDFQKGDIAEGYSVSREKKESFPLTVTSAQKNPTAFYLCASSMGEGSAEAFFGQGTRLTVV.

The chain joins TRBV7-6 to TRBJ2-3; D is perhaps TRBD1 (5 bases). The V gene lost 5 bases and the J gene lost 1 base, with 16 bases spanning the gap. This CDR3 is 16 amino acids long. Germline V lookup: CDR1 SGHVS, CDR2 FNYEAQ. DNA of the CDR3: TGTGCCAGCAGCCGCGGACACAATCTTCGCACAGATACGCAGTATTTT. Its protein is CASSRGHNLRTDTQYF.

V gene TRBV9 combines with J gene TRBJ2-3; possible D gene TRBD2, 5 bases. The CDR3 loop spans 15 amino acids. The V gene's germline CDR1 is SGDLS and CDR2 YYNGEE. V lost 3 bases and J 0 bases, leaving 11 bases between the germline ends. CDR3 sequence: CASSGVLASTDTQYF. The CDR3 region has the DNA TGTGCCAGCAGCGGAGTTCTAGCTAGCACAGATACGCAGTATTTT.

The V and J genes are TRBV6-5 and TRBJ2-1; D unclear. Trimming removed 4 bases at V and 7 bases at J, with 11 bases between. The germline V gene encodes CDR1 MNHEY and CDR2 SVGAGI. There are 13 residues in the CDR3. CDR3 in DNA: TGTGCCAGCAGTTCCCCCTATCGAAATGAGCAGTTCTTC. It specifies CASSSPYRNEQFF.

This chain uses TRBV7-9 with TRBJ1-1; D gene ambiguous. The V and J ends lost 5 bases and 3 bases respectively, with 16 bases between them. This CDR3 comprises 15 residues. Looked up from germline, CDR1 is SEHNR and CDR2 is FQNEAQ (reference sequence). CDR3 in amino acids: CASSPRFEGDTEAFF. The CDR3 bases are TGTGCCAGCAGCCCACGATTTGAGGGCGACACTGAAGCTTTCTTT.

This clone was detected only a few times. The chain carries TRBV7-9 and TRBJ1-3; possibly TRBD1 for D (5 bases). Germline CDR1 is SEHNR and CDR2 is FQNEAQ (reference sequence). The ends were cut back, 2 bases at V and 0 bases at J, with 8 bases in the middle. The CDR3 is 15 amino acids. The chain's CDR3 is CASSLLGTSGNTIYF. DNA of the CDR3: TGTGCCAGCAGCTTACTAGGGACCTCTGGAAACACCATATATTTT.

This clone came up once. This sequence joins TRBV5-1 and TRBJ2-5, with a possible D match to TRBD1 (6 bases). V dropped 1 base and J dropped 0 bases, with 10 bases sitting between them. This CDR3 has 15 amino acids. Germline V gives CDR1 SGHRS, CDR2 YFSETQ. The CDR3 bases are TGCGCCAGCAGCTTGTATCAGGGGAACCAAGAGACCCAGTACTTC. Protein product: CASSLYQGNQETQYF. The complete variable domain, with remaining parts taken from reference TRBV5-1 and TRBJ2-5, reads KAGVTQTPRYLIKTRGQQVTLSCSPISGHRSVSWYQQTPGQGLQFLFEYFSETQRNKGNFPGRFSGRQFSNSRSEMNVSTLELGDSALYLCASSLYQGNQETQYFGPGTRLLVL.

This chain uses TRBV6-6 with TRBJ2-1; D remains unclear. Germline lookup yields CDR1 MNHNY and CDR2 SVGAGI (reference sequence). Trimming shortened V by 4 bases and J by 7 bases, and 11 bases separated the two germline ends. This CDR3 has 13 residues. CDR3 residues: CASSSNSLNEQFF. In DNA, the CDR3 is TGTGCCAGCAGTTCTAATAGTTTGAATGAGCAGTTCTTC.

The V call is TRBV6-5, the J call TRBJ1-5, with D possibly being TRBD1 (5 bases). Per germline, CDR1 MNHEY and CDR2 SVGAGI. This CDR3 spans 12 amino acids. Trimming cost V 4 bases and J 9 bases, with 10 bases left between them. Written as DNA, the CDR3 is TGTGCCAGCAGTTCTTACGGGGGGCCCCAGCATTTT. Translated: CASSSYGGPQHF.

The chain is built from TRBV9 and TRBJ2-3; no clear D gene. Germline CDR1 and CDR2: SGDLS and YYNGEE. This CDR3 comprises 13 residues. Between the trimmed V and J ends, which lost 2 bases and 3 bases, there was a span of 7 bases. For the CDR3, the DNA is TGTGCCAGCAGCGTTGTGGGGACAGATACGCAGTATTTT. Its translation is CASSVVGTDTQYF. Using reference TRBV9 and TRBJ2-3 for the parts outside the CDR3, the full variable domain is DSGVTQTPKHLITATGQRVTLRCSPRSGDLSVYWYQQSLDQGLQFLIQYYNGEERAKGNILERFSAQQFPDLHSELNLSSLELGDSALYFCASSVVGTDTQYFGPGTRLTVL.

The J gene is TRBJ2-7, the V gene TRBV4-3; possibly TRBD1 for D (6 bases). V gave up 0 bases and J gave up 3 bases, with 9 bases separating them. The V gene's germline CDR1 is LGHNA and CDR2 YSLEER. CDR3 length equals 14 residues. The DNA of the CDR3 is TGCGCCAGCAGCCAAGATAGACAGGACTACGAGCAGTACTTC. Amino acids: CASSQDRQDYEQYF.

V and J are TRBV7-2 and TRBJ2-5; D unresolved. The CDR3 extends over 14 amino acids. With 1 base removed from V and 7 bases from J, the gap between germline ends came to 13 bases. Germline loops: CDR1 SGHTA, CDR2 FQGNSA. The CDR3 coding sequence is TGTGCCAGCAGCTTAGGCACACCGCCAGGGACCCAGTACTTC. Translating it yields CASSLGTPPGTQYF.

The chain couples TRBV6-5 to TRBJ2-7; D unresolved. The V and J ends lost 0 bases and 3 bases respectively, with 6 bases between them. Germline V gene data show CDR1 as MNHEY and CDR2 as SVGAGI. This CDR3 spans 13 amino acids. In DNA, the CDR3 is TGTGCCAGCAGTTACTCGAGGCGCTACGAGCAGTACTTC. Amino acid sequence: CASSYSRRYEQYF.